One and the same sample provided the 21 T cell receptor beta chains below, sequenced in a study of T cells expressing NK-cell markers. After re-calling the 5' RACE reads, TCRdb lists one entry per CDR3 protein, DNA absent. This sample lists approximately 380,000 distinct CDR3 sequences; its ten largest clones have 5.2%. The specimen sequenced was blood T cells: a sorted CD56 or NKG2C T cell subset, CD4+ or CD8+ T cells, or bulk PBMC T cells (not recorded which). These receptors were taken from a man aged 18-70 years in good health.

The V gene is TRBV12-3 or TRBV12-4, the J gene TRBJ2-2; TCRdb indicates TRBD1, and absent DNA this call remains unverified. The CDR3 length is 15 residues. CDR3 amino acids: CASRSQGRGTGELFF.

The chain has TRBV7-9 and TRBJ1-2; checking the TCRdb D call of TRBD1 is not possible without DNA. CDR3 length: 13 amino acids. Germline V gene lookup returns CDR1 SEHNR and CDR2 FQNEAQ (reference sequence). CDR3 sequence reads: CASTPTGEKGYTF. Combining the CDR3 with reference TRBV7-9 and TRBJ1-2 gives the whole variable domain DTGVSQNPRHKITKRGQNVTFRCDPISEHNRLYWYRQTLGQGPEFLTYFQNEAQLEKSRLLSDRFSAERPKGSFSTLEIQRTEQGDSAMYLCASTPTGEKGYTFGSGTRLTVV.

This chain uses TRBV9 with TRBJ2-4; the D gene TCRdb calls, TRBD1, cannot be checked with no DNA. CDR1 is SGDLS and CDR2 is YYNGEE in the germline V gene. This CDR3 is 13 amino acids long. The CDR3 loop reads CASSVEGVGIQYF.

This chain uses TRBV6-2 or TRBV6-3 with TRBJ2-7. The CDR3 spans 14 residues. CDR1 and CDR2 from the germline V gene are MNHEY and SVGEGT. The CDR3 loop is CASSYFDRIYEQYF.

V usage is TRBV2 and J usage is TRBJ2-5; without DNA, the TCRdb call of TRBD1 cannot be checked. The CDR3 totals 14 residues. In germline, CDR1 is SNHLY, CDR2 FYNNEI. The CDR3: CASSINRVGETQYF. Combining the CDR3 with reference TRBV2 and TRBJ2-5 gives the whole variable domain EPEVTQTPSHQVTQMGQEVILRCVPISNHLYFYWYRQILGQKVEFLVSFYNNEISEKSEIFDDQFSVERPDGSNFTLKIRSTKLEDSAMYFCASSINRVGETQYFGPGTRLLVL.

This chain joins TRBV19 and TRBJ2-5; TCRdb calls TRBD2, which cannot be checked without DNA. This CDR3 contains 14 residues. The germline V gene has CDR1 LNHDA and CDR2 SQIVND (reference sequence). Here the CDR3 reads CASSPSWSGETQYF.

The chain uses TRBV28 and TRBJ1-1; TCRdb's assignment of TRBD1 cannot be checked, as there is no DNA. The CDR3 has 12 amino acids. CDR1 and CDR2 (germline): MDHEN, SYDVKM. CDR3 residues: CATGQRIGEAFF.

V is TRBV5-5 and J is TRBJ1-5. The CDR3 covers 13 residues. The germline CDR1 and CDR2 sequences are SGHKS and YYEKEE (reference sequence). The CDR3 here is CASSYWEGQPQHF.

V and J are TRBV3-1 and TRBJ1-2; as DNA is missing, the TRBD1 call by TCRdb cannot be tested. This CDR3 has 15 residues. CDR1 LGHDT and CDR2 YNNKEL come from the germline V gene (reference sequence). The CDR3 sequence: CASSPVYTGEPGYTF.

The genes are TRBV7-8 and TRBJ2-2; TCRdb lists TRBD2, though no DNA is available to test this call. The CDR3 extends over 15 amino acids. Germline CDR1 is SGHVS and CDR2 is FQNEAQ. The CDR3 here is CASSLGASGPGELFF. Supplemented by reference TRBV7-8 and TRBJ2-2, the full variable domain reads GAGVSQSPRYKVAKRGQDVALRCDPISGHVSLFWYQQALGQGPEFLTYFQNEAQLDKSGLPSDRFFAERPEGSVSTLKIQRTQQEDSAVYLCASSLGASGPGELFFGEGSRLTVL.

The chain is built from TRBV7-2 and TRBJ2-1. The germline CDR1 and CDR2 sequences are SGHTA and FQGNSA. The CDR3 has 16 residues. The CDR3 loop reads CASSLDKLLSYNEQFF.

The J gene is TRBJ1-2, the V gene TRBV15; TCRdb's D call, TRBD1, is unchecked because there is no DNA. This CDR3 region has 14 residues. Germline CDR1 reads LNHNV; CDR2 reads YYDKDF (reference sequence). CDR3 loop: CATSRGAGGGGYTF.

This chain joins TRBV7-9 and TRBJ2-1; TCRdb designates TRBD1, a call that cannot be tested without DNA. Germline CDR1 reads SEHNR; CDR2 reads FQNEAQ (reference sequence). The CDR3 loop spans 15 amino acids. The CDR3 sequence: CASSISGGAYNEQFF.

The chain joins TRBV10-3 to TRBJ1-2. CDR1 is ENHRY and CDR2 is SYGVKD in the germline V gene. This CDR3 region has 16 residues. CDR3: CAISESLRLTNYGYTF.

The rearrangement joins TRBV7-2 to TRBJ2-2; TCRdb gives TRBD2 as the D gene, but with no DNA this cannot be confirmed. CDR1 and CDR2 from the germline V gene are SGHTA and FQGNSA. The CDR3 consists of 16 residues. CDR3 region: CASSLAGARTTGELFF.

The chain uses TRBV29-1 and TRBJ1-5; the D call of TRBD1 rests on TCRdb alone, since no DNA is present to check it. This CDR3 comprises 14 residues. CDR1 is SQVTM and CDR2 is ANQGSEA in the germline V gene. The CDR3 sequence is CSVADLSGNQPQHF.

The chain combines TRBV11-2 with TRBJ2-6; without DNA, the TCRdb call of TRBD1 cannot be checked. The CDR3 spans 19 residues. CDR1 and CDR2 (germline): SGHAT, FQNNGV. The CDR3 sequence: CASSIRPGQTLSGANVLTF.

The chain has TRBV12-3 or TRBV12-4 and TRBJ2-2. This CDR3 is built from 15 residues. This chain's CDR3 is CASSPDTAFSGELFF.

The gene calls are TRBV20-1 and TRBJ2-5; TCRdb's D gene call, TRBD1, goes unchecked for lack of DNA. The CDR3 contains 15 residues. Looked up from germline, CDR1 is DFQATT and CDR2 is SNEGSKA (reference sequence). This CDR3 reads CSVSPAGAVQETQYF.

The chain has TRBV29-1 and TRBJ2-7; no DNA is available, so the TRBD1 call from TCRdb remains unchecked. This CDR3 has 13 residues. In germline, CDR1 is SQVTM, CDR2 ANQGSEA. The CDR3 loop is CSVVRGGNLAQYF.

The chain couples TRBV6-5 to TRBJ1-1. The germline V gene encodes CDR1 MNHEY and CDR2 SVGAGI. There are 15 residues in the CDR3. Here the CDR3 reads CASSYSRILNTEAFF.